The 18 T cell receptor beta chains given below trace back to one sample, sequenced in a study of blood T cell repertoires in COVID-19. Here immunoSEQ multiplex PCR was the method, and the copy in TCRdb shows in-frame clones only, minus some. The table has 120,000 to 150,000 clones, roughly 89% seen once. Sequencing was carried out using PBMCs or T cells enriched from blood (not recorded which). These receptors all stem from a woman aged 45-59 years who had been exposed to COVID-19.

This clone is classed as medium-sized (0.01 to 0.1%). J is TRBJ1-2 and V is TRBV5-1; 8 bases map to TRBD1. The ends lost 4 bases at V and 7 bases at J; junction bases unmatched: 15. Looked up from germline, CDR1 is SGHRS and CDR2 is YFSETQ. This CDR3 comprises 16 residues. CDR3 DNA sequence: TGCGCCAGCAGCCTCACTGTAGACAGGGGCTTTGGTGGCTACACCTTC. Translating it yields CASSLTVDRGFGGYTF.

The chain uses TRBV7-6 and TRBJ1-3; the match to TRBD1 covers 8 bases. CDR1 and CDR2 from the germline V gene are SGHVS and FNYEAQ. This CDR3 is built from 14 residues. V shed 4 bases, J shed 2 bases, and the junction held 1 base outside the gene matches. In nucleotides, the CDR3 is TGTGCCAGCAGCTCACAGGGGGCTGGAAACACCATATATTTT. Translated: CASSSQGAGNTIYF. The whole variable domain, filled in from reference TRBV7-6 and TRBJ1-3, reads GAGVSQSPRYKVTKRGQDVALRCDPISGHVSLYWYRQALGQGPEFLTYFNYEAQQDKSGLPNDRFSAERPEGSISTLTIQRTEQRDSAMYRCASSSQGAGNTIYFGEGSWLTVV.

The gene calls are TRBV6-6 and TRBJ2-2, with D perhaps TRBD1 (6 bases). V was trimmed by 5 bases and J by 4 bases, leaving 20 bases between them. CDR3 length: 17 residues. Germline V gene data show CDR1 as MNHNY and CDR2 as SVGAGI (reference sequence). The CDR3 is CASSPEGLQGPTGELFF. The CDR3 DNA sequence: TGTGCCAGCAGTCCAGAAGGGCTACAGGGACCCACCGGGGAGCTGTTTTTT.

The genes are TRBV11-3 and TRBJ2-3; possibly TRBD2 for D (5 bases). Trimming cost V 0 bases and J 7 bases, with 17 bases left between them. This CDR3 has 16 amino acids. The V gene's germline CDR1 is SGHNT and CDR2 YENEEA. The CDR3 reads CASSLDGPGNGNTQYF. CDR3 bases: TGTGCCAGCAGCTTAGATGGGCCGGGGAATGGAAATACGCAGTATTTT.

The gene calls are TRBV6-6 and TRBJ2-5, with D unclear. CDR3 size: 11 residues. CDR1 MNHNY and CDR2 SVGAGI come from the germline V gene (reference sequence). Trimming stripped 6 bases from V and 3 bases from J, with 5 bases between. CDR3 DNA: TGTGCCAGCAGCGTAAAAGAGACCCAGTACTTC. Its translation: CASSVKETQYF.

This rearrangement joins TRBV5-1 to TRBJ2-1; D perhaps matches TRBD1 (5 bases). The CDR3 sequence is 14 residues long. The V end lost 0 bases, the J end lost 5 bases, and 9 bases lay between the germline ends. The germline V gene encodes CDR1 SGHRS and CDR2 YFSETQ. The CDR3 protein is CASSLGQTHNEQFF. The CDR3 DNA is TGCGCCAGCAGCTTGGGACAGACGCACAATGAGCAGTTCTTC.

V gene TRBV4-1 combines with J gene TRBJ2-3; the D is unclear. This CDR3 has 16 residues. The germline V and J ends were trimmed by 1 base and 4 bases, with 15 bases remaining between them. Germline V gene sequence: CDR1 MGHRA, CDR2 YSYEKL. The CDR3 protein is CASSQGMERPPDTQYF. In nucleotides, the CDR3 is TGCGCCAGCAGCCAAGGAATGGAGAGGCCCCCAGATACGCAGTATTTT.

V gene TRBV5-1 combines with J gene TRBJ2-3; D is unresolved. CDR3 length: 13 amino acids. Per germline, CDR1 SGHRS and CDR2 YFSETQ. The V and J ends lost 5 bases and 2 bases respectively, with 9 bases between them. CDR3 sequence: CASRAPPTDTQYF. CDR3 coding DNA: TGCGCCAGCAGGGCCCCCCCCACAGATACGCAGTATTTT.

About this clone itself: The sample contains more than one DNA sequence encoding this CDR3. The rearrangement links TRBV18 to TRBJ1-3; D gene ambiguous. CDR3 length: 14 amino acids. Germline CDR1 and CDR2: KGHSH and LQKENI. The V end lost 3 bases, the J end lost 0 bases, and 6 bases lay between the germline ends. The CDR3 loop is CASSPGLSGNTIYF. CDR3 coding DNA: TGTGCCAGCTCACCCGGTCTCTCTGGAAACACCATATATTTT.

The chain has TRBV4-3 and TRBJ2-3; possibly TRBD2 for D (6 bases). The V end was cut by 1 base, the J end by 4 bases, with 12 bases between. The V gene's germline CDR1 is LGHNA and CDR2 YSLEER. This CDR3 has 15 residues. CDR3 residues: CASSQGGEISDTQYF. CDR3 in DNA: TGCGCCAGCAGCCAAGGGGGGGAGATTTCAGATACGCAGTATTTT.

This clone was seen only once. The chain carries TRBV29-1 and TRBJ2-2; weak D call: TRBD1 (5 bases). From germline, CDR1 is SQVTM and CDR2 ANQGSEA. Deletions cut 5 bases from V and 6 bases from J, with 13 bases between. The CDR3 covers 13 residues. The CDR3 DNA reads TGCAGCGTTTCCCAGGGTTACGCCGGGGAGCTGTTTTTT. Protein product: CSVSQGYAGELFF.

This chain uses TRBV10-3 with TRBJ1-2; possibly TRBD1 for D (5 bases). The V end lost 2 bases, the J end lost 2 bases, and 12 bases lay between the germline ends. Germline V gene lookup returns CDR1 ENHRY and CDR2 SYGVKD. The CDR3 is made up of 15 amino acids. The CDR3 here is CAISEAKGPNYGYTF. The DNA for the CDR3 is TGTGCCATCAGTGAGGCAAAGGGGCCGAACTATGGCTACACCTTC.

The chain uses TRBV5-1 and TRBJ2-2; 9 nucleotides agree with TRBD1. Germline V gene lookup returns CDR1 SGHRS and CDR2 YFSETQ. This CDR3 contains 15 residues. J was trimmed by 5 bases and V by 2 bases; bases with no gene match: 4. DNA for the CDR3: TGCGCCAGCAGCTTCCGACAGGGGGGTACCGGGGAGCTGTTTTTT. It encodes CASSFRQGGTGELFF.

The V and J genes are TRBV3-1 (or the pseudogene TRBV3-2) and TRBJ2-5, with TRBD2 identical over 7 bases. The CDR3 loop spans 20 amino acids. With V trimmed by 1 base and J by 0 bases, 17 bases remained unmatched. The germline gives CDR1 LGHDT, CDR2 YNNKEL (reference sequence). The CDR3 spells CASSQVETSSIGRYQETQYF. Here the CDR3 DNA reads TGTGCCAGCAGCCAAGTGGAGACTAGCTCCATCGGACGGTACCAAGAGACCCAGTACTTC.

This clone has more than one count but fewer than ten. The J gene is TRBJ2-3, the V gene TRBV10-1, with 8 nucleotides matching TRBD1. The trim removed 0 bases at V and 4 bases at J, leaving 6 bases unmatched. The CDR3 length is 16 residues. Germline CDR1 WNHNN, CDR2 SYGVQD (reference sequence). CDR3: CASSESGQGLADTQYF. Here the CDR3 DNA reads TGCGCCAGCAGTGAGTCTGGACAGGGCCTCGCAGATACGCAGTATTTT.

J is TRBJ1-4 and V is TRBV27; D is undetermined. V was shortened by 7 bases and J by 8 bases, with 11 bases between the two germline ends. From germline, CDR1 is MNHEY and CDR2 SMNVEV (reference sequence). CDR3 length: 12 residues. The CDR3 coding sequence is TGTGCCAGCAAAACTGGCGGGGAAAAACTGTTTTTT. The encoded protein is CASKTGGEKLFF.

This clone was counted many times. The gene calls are TRBV7-6 and TRBJ1-6; 11 nucleotides match TRBD1. CDR3 length: 15 residues. Germline CDR1 SGHVS, CDR2 FNYEAQ. V shed 5 bases, J shed 10 bases, and the junction held 7 bases outside the gene matches. The CDR3 coding sequence is TGTGCCAGCAGCCCAGGACAGGGGGCGGAATCACCCCTCCACTTT. It translates to CASSPGQGAESPLHF.

The chain combines TRBV6-2 or TRBV6-3 with TRBJ2-3, with 11 bases that match TRBD1. Germline V CDR1 and CDR2: MNHEY, SVGEGT. With 6 bases clipped from V and 2 bases from J, the junction kept 4 bases outside the gene matches. CDR3 length equals 15 residues. CDR3 DNA: TGTGCCAGCAGCGGACAGGGGGCCAACACAGATACGCAGTATTTT. Translated: CASSGQGANTDTQYF.